These T cell receptor beta chains were read from a single sample in a study of identifying expanded T cells in peripheral blood. Only in-frame clones appear in the TCRdb table, and some are missing; sequencing was by immunoSEQ multiplex PCR. The sample shows some 75,000 clones, roughly 88% of them seen only once. Sequenced input: blood. These receptors were taken from a person aged 18 to 75 in good health. The CDR3 runs from the conserved cysteine through the conserved F or W. The D gene is left open where the match is weak. Rows may omit the clone size; those that give it use once, few, many or a size class.

J: TRBJ2-6
size: -
D: TRBD2
V: TRBV9
CDR3: CASSVRSGTGANVLTF
DNA: TGTGCCAGCAGCGTCCGCAGCGGGACTGGGGCCAACGTCCTGACTTTC

J: TRBJ2-7
size: -
D: -
V: TRBV7-2
CDR3: CASSLSGTSYEQYF
DNA: TGTGCCAGCAGCTTATCAGGGACCTCCTACGAGCAGTACTTC

J: TRBJ1-2
size: -
D: TRBD1
V: TRBV2
CDR3: CASKAGGGYGYTF
DNA: TGTGCCAGCAAGGCAGGGGGCGGCTATGGCTACACCTTC

J: TRBJ2-5
size: -
D: TRBD2
V: TRBV9
CDR3: CASSVTSGRAKETQYF
DNA: TGTGCCAGCAGCGTAACTAGCGGGAGGGCCAAAGAGACCCAGTACTTC

J: TRBJ1-1
size: -
D: TRBD1
V: TRBV5-8
CDR3: CASSYGQGAGNTEAFF
DNA: TGTGCCAGCAGTTACGGACAGGGGGCAGGGAACACTGAAGCTTTCTTT

J: TRBJ2-3
size: -
D: TRBD2
V: TRBV9
CDR3: CASSRQRGGTDTQYF
DNA: TGTGCCAGCAGCAGACAGCGGGGGGGCACAGATACGCAGTATTTT

J: TRBJ2-1
size: -
D: TRBD1
V: TRBV5-1
CDR3: CASSPISGGNEQFF
DNA: TGCGCCAGCAGCCCCATATCAGGGGGAAATGAGCAGTTCTTC

J: TRBJ1-1
size: -
D: TRBD1
V: TRBV7-2
CDR3: CASSRQGARIEAFF
DNA: TGTGCCAGCAGCCGACAGGGCGCCAGGATTGAAGCTTTCTTT

J: TRBJ2-7
size: -
D: TRBD2
V: TRBV9
CDR3: CASSVASGSYEQYF
DNA: TGTGCCAGCAGCGTAGCTAGCGGGAGCTACGAGCAGTACTTC

J: TRBJ2-5
size: -
D: -
V: TRBV6-5
CDR3: CASSAGGLRETQYF
DNA: TGTGCCAGCAGTGCGGGCGGCCTGAGGGAGACCCAGTACTTC

J: TRBJ1-2
size: many
D: -
V: TRBV30
CDR3: CAWGTNYGYTF
DNA: TGTGCCTGGGGGACGAACTATGGCTACACCTTC

J: TRBJ2-5
size: -
D: TRBD1
V: TRBV19
CDR3: CASSLRQGSGETQYF
DNA: TGTGCCAGTAGTCTAAGACAGGGTTCGGGAGAGACCCAGTACTTC

J: TRBJ2-7
size: -
D: -
V: TRBV5-1
CDR3: CASSSTEIYEQYF
DNA: TGCGCCAGCAGCTCTACGGAAATCTACGAGCAGTACTTC

J: TRBJ2-3
size: -
D: -
V: TRBV7-2
CDR3: CASSLQGGGLDTQYF
DNA: TGTGCCAGCAGCTTACAGGGGGGTGGGTTAGATACGCAGTATTTT

J: TRBJ1-2
size: few
D: -
V: TRBV6-6
CDR3: CASSLRSYTF
DNA: TGTGCCAGCAGTCTCCGAAGCTACACCTTC

J: TRBJ2-5
size: -
D: -
V: TRBV5-4
CDR3: CASRGEETQYF
DNA: TGTGCCAGCAGGGGGGAAGAGACCCAGTACTTC

J: TRBJ2-7
size: -
D: -
V: TRBV6-6
CDR3: CASSYRPSSYEQYF
DNA: TGTGCCAGCAGTTACCGGCCGTCCTCCTACGAGCAGTACTTC

J: TRBJ2-1
size: -
D: -
V: TRBV7-9
CDR3: CASTFPTFYNEQFF
DNA: TGTGCCAGCACCTTCCCGACCTTCTACAATGAGCAGTTCTTC

J: TRBJ2-5
size: -
D: -
V: TRBV6-5
CDR3: CASRSGRGTQETQYF
DNA: TGTGCCAGCAGATCGGGTCGGGGGACTCAAGAGACCCAGTACTTC

J: TRBJ2-7
size: -
D: -
V: TRBV4-2
CDR3: CASSQDRPYEQYF
DNA: TGTGCCAGCAGCCAGGACCGGCCCTACGAGCAGTACTTC

J: TRBJ2-3
size: -
D: TRBD2
V: TRBV10-3
CDR3: CAISERLAGGGDTQYF
DNA: TGTGCCATCAGTGAGAGGTTAGCGGGAGGGGGAGATACGCAGTATTTT

J: TRBJ2-1
size: -
D: TRBD2
V: TRBV7-2
CDR3: CASSLLSGGTYNEQFF
DNA: TGTGCCAGCAGCTTATTGTCGGGGGGAACGTACAATGAGCAGTTCTTC

J: TRBJ1-1
size: -
D: -
V: TRBV2
CDR3: CASRAFEDTEAFF
DNA: TGTGCCAGCAGAGCTTTTGAGGACACTGAAGCTTTCTTT

J: TRBJ1-2
size: few
D: -
V: TRBV6-5
CDR3: CASSYSTGKSNYGYTF
DNA: TGTGCCAGCAGTTACTCGACGGGGAAGAGTAACTATGGCTACACCTTC

J: TRBJ1-6
size: few
D: -
V: TRBV30
CDR3: CAWSQVKAPLHF
DNA: TGTGCCTGGAGTCAGGTCAAGGCACCCCTCCACTTT

J: TRBJ2-5
size: -
D: -
V: TRBV7-9
CDR3: CASSPGLRGSYQETQYF
DNA: TGTGCCAGCAGCCCGGGCTTGCGGGGAAGTTACCAAGAGACCCAGTACTTC

J: TRBJ1-2
size: -
D: TRBD1
V: TRBV14
CDR3: CASSPRQGYYGYTF
DNA: TGTGCCAGCAGCCCTCGACAGGGTTACTATGGCTACACCTTC

J: TRBJ1-2
size: -
D: -
V: TRBV6-1
CDR3: CASSDQGSYGYTF
DNA: TGTGCCAGCAGTGACCAAGGTTCCTATGGCTACACCTTC

J: TRBJ1-5
size: -
D: -
V: TRBV19
CDR3: CASSFRLYSNQPQHF
DNA: TGTGCCAGTAGTTTTAGACTATATAGCAATCAGCCCCAGCATTTT

J: TRBJ2-7
size: -
D: TRBD1
V: TRBV7-6
CDR3: CASSLQTGPNYEQYF
DNA: TGTGCCAGCAGCTTACAGACAGGGCCAAACTACGAGCAGTACTTC

J: TRBJ2-7
size: -
D: -
V: TRBV7-9
CDR3: CASSLAGLYEQYF
DNA: TGTGCCAGCAGCTTAGCAGGGTTGTACGAGCAGTACTTC

J: TRBJ2-4
size: -
D: -
V: TRBV6-1
CDR3: CASSDRDTAKNIQYF
DNA: TGTGCCAGCAGTGACCGGGACACAGCCAAAAACATTCAGTACTTC

J: TRBJ2-2
size: once
D: -
V: TRBV7-2
CDR3: CASSFRSGPNTGELFF
DNA: TGTGCCAGCAGCTTTAGGTCAGGGCCGAACACCGGGGAGCTGTTTTTT

J: TRBJ2-4
size: -
D: TRBD2
V: TRBV11-2
CDR3: CASSLTGGALNIQYF
DNA: TGTGCCAGCAGCCTAACCGGGGGGGCCTTGAACATTCAGTACTTC

J: TRBJ2-4
size: -
D: TRBD1
V: TRBV7-8
CDR3: CASSLRDRVAKNIQYF
DNA: TGTGCCAGCAGCTTAAGAGACAGGGTGGCCAAAAACATTCAGTACTTC

J: TRBJ1-5
size: -
D: -
V: TRBV5-6
CDR3: CASSLGGPDQPQHF
DNA: TGTGCCAGCAGCTTGGGTGGCCCGGATCAGCCCCAGCATTTT

J: TRBJ2-5
size: -
D: -
V: TRBV7-7
CDR3: CASSLAQTPQETQYF
DNA: TGTGCCAGCAGCTTAGCGCAAACGCCCCAAGAGACCCAGTACTTC

J: TRBJ1-2
size: -
D: TRBD1
V: TRBV6-5
CDR3: CASSVGQGAGYTF
DNA: TGTGCCAGCAGCGTAGGACAGGGGGCCGGCTACACCTTC

J: TRBJ2-5
size: -
D: -
V: TRBV5-4
CDR3: CASSSNREAETQYF
DNA: TGTGCCAGCAGTTCCAACAGGGAGGCAGAGACCCAGTACTTC

J: TRBJ1-1
size: -
D: -
V: TRBV12-2
CDR3: CASLTDEPGDMNTEAFF
DNA: TGTGCAAGTCTCACCGATGAACCAGGGGATATGAACACTGAAGCTTTCTTT

J: TRBJ2-3
size: -
D: TRBD2
V: TRBV4-3
CDR3: CATPEGVMASGYTDTQYF
DNA: TGCGCCACCCCGGAGGGTGTGATGGCTAGCGGTTACACAGATACGCAGTATTTT

J: TRBJ2-1
size: -
D: TRBD1
V: TRBV6-1
CDR3: CASSGLLTGWRNEQFF
DNA: TGTGCCAGCAGTGGCCTCTTGACAGGGTGGAGGAATGAGCAGTTCTTC

J: TRBJ1-2
size: -
D: -
V: TRBV6-5
CDR3: CASSYSNRQTYGYTF
DNA: TGTGCCAGCAGTTACTCGAACCGACAAACCTATGGCTACACCTTC

J: TRBJ2-5
size: -
D: TRBD2
V: TRBV9
CDR3: CASSPRTSGGGTQYF
DNA: TGTGCCAGCAGCCCGCGGACTAGCGGAGGGGGGACCCAGTACTTC

J: TRBJ2-5
size: -
D: -
V: TRBV7-2
CDR3: CASSLGAAETQYF
DNA: TGTGCCAGCAGCCTAGGGGCCGCGGAGACCCAGTACTTC

J: TRBJ2-1
size: -
D: TRBD2
V: TRBV7-9
CDR3: CASSLPGTSAYYNEQFF
DNA: TGTGCCAGCAGCTTACCAGGGACTAGCGCGTACTACAATGAGCAGTTCTTC

J: TRBJ2-7
size: -
D: TRBD2
V: TRBV7-2
CDR3: CASSLDGGSYEQYF
DNA: TGTGCCAGCAGCTTAGACGGCGGGAGCTACGAGCAGTACTTC

J: TRBJ2-7
size: -
D: -
V: TRBV4-2
CDR3: CASSQDIQGMYKAYEQYF
DNA: TGTGCCAGCAGCCAAGATATCCAGGGAATGTACAAGGCCTACGAGCAGTACTTC

J: TRBJ2-3
size: -
D: -
V: TRBV6-5
CDR3: CASSYSPGYTDTQYF
DNA: TGTGCCAGCAGTTACTCCCCGGGATACACAGATACGCAGTATTTT

J: TRBJ2-7
size: -
D: -
V: TRBV7-6
CDR3: CASSLAPGARDEQYF
DNA: TGTGCCAGCAGCTTAGCTCCGGGGGCGAGGGACGAGCAGTACTTC

J: TRBJ1-2
size: -
D: TRBD1
V: TRBV10-3
CDR3: CAIGAGGTNYGYTF
DNA: TGTGCCATCGGGGCAGGGGGCACAAACTATGGCTACACCTTC

J: TRBJ2-5
size: -
D: -
V: TRBV2
CDR3: CASSLMTEVEETQYF
DNA: TGTGCCAGCAGTTTAATGACGGAGGTAGAAGAGACCCAGTACTTC

J: TRBJ2-7
size: -
D: -
V: TRBV7-9
CDR3: CASSLAGPPGEQYF
DNA: TGTGCCAGCAGCTTAGCGGGTCCTCCTGGGGAGCAGTACTTC

J: TRBJ1-5
size: -
D: TRBD1
V: TRBV30
CDR3: CAWGDSNNQPQHF
DNA: TGTGCCTGGGGGGACAGCAACAATCAGCCCCAGCATTTT